Listed below are T cell receptor beta chains from one sample, sequenced in a study of T cells after yellow fever vaccination. Each CDR3 protein is one row after TCRdb ran MiXCR on the 5' RACE reads. The table records 320,000 or so distinct CDR3 sequences, roughly 8% of them present only once. The specimen comprised PBMCs, sampled approximately 47 days after the first yellow fever vaccination. The receptors come from a man younger than 35 who received the YFV17D yellow fever vaccine. The conserved cysteine and the conserved F or W are not part of the CDR3 here. Each record gives: clone size, V gene, CDR3 protein. Not every row has a clone size; where given, it reads once, few, many or a size class.

few,TRBV4-3,ASSQGGQGTDTQY
.,TRBV20-1,SAILLTGTSGVYNEQF
few,TRBV7-2,ASTASLRGGQPQH
few,TRBV12-3/TRBV12-4,ASRNSGANVLT
few,TRBV20-1,SADMGGQGMDGYT
few,TRBV7-7,ASSPGTVNEQF
few,TRBV11-2,ASRVGHGNEKLF
.,TRBV7-2,ASSLVPVTYEQY
.,TRBV7-9,ASRPGGGGNTIY
.,TRBV5-1,ASSLPTGSSTEAF
many,TRBV25-1,ASRGGSAYEQY
.,TRBV18,ASSGTGVYSYEQY
many,TRBV27,ASSPSGMNTEAF
many,TRBV12-3/TRBV12-4,ASSLGTGQPQH
many,TRBV3-1,ASSPGNRGTVNSPLH
.,TRBV19,ASDRPYNQPQH
.,TRBV6-1,ASLGGTNTEAF
.,TRBV7-3,ASSLRGGAVPDTQY
few,TRBV6-5,ASSSNPHGIQETQY
few,TRBV5-1,AIEGSSYNSPLH
.,TRBV20-1,SAKGGTGGSRTEAF
few,TRBV7-9,ASSLQGAEKLF
.,TRBV5-6,ASTLTGVDGYT
few,TRBV6-2/TRBV6-3,ASSTREHNTGELF
many,TRBV4-3,ASSQRIADTQY
.,TRBV7-2,ASSRQETSGANVLT
.,TRBV6-5,ASSYPTQGLDYGYT
.,TRBV7-9,ASSFFEATQY
few,TRBV18,ASSPDRVEAF
.,TRBV12-3/TRBV12-4,ASSPEPDQPQH
.,TRBV11-2,ASSMTQIGYT
few,TRBV9,ASSVGRRAGMNTEAF
many,TRBV20-1,SALEGQTSGYT
.,TRBV10-3,ATAGEPDTQY
.,TRBV4-3,ASSREVKNIQY
few,TRBV20-1,SAKAGGRAGELF
many,TRBV7-2,ASSLESGRKTQY
few,TRBV6-5,ASSSFNEQF
.,TRBV3-1,ASSHFSTGLGYGYT
many,TRBV4-1,ASSQVGQGAINEQF
.,TRBV5-5,ASSKQWNTEAF
few,TRBV5-1,ASSSGQGGKSPLH
many,TRBV7-2,ASSSHGLISTDTQY
many,TRBV29-1,SVEKAGDEQF
few,TRBV20-1,SARLPSDTQY
.,TRBV5-1,ASSPGAWTSQGEQY
few,TRBV28,ASRKRGRLEDTQY
few,TRBV2,ASRGDSAGNSPLH
many,TRBV6-1,ASSEGQFEYWNEKLF